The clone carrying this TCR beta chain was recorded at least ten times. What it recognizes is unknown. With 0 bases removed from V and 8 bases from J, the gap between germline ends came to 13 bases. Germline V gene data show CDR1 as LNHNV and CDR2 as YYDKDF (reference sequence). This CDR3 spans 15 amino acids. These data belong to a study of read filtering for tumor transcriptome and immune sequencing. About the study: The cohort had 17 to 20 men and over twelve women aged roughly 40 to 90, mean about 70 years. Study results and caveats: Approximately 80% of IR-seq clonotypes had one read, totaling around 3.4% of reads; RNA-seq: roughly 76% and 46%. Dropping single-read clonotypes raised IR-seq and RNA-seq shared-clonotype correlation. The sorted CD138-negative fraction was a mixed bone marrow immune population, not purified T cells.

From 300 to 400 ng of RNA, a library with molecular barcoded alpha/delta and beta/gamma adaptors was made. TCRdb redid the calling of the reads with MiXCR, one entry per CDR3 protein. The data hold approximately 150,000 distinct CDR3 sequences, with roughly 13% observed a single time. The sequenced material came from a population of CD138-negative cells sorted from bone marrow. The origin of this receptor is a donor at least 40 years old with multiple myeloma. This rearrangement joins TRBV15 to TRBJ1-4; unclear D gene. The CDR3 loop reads CATSREGTRGEKLFF. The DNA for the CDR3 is TGTGCCACCAGCAGAGAAGGCACCAGAGGAGAAAAACTGTTTTTT.